The entry below describes one T cell receptor (beta chain). The data derive from a study of blood T cell repertoires in COVID-19. Study details: The United States, Italy and Spain provided the acute and convalescent COVID-19 samples. Nucleic acid was either cDNA or gDNA, and it came from T cells, B-cell-depleted T cells, or PBMCs.

Between the trimmed V and J ends, which lost 6 bases and 1 base, there was a span of 28 bases. This CDR3 contains 19 residues. CDR1 and CDR2 (germline): MDHEN, SYDVKM. Original methodology: Reference gene primer amplification in the assay estimated nucleated cell counts. Generated by immunoSEQ multiplex PCR, the TCRdb table keeps only in-frame clones and is missing some. Clone size and V and J calls were adopted from that table, with D and trimming inferred from the DNA. The sample shows fewer than 200,000 clones, approximately 92% of them seen only once. The receptor was derived from a woman aged 50 to 65 with acute or convalescent COVID-19. This chain links TRBV28 with TRBJ2-7; tentative D call: TRBD1 (6 bases). Sample: peripheral blood. The CDR3 sequence is CASRTSLPQGLPPSYEQYF. The CDR3 DNA is TGTGCCAGCAGGACCTCCCTCCCACAGGGCCTCCCCCCATCCTACGAGCAGTACTTC. Filled out from reference TRBV28 and TRBJ2-7, the complete variable domain reads DVKVTQSSRYLVKRTGEKVFLECVQDMDHENMFWYRQDPGLGLRLIYFSYDVKMKEKGDIPEGYSVSREKKERFSLILESASTNQTSMYLCASRTSLPQGLPPSYEQYFGPGTRLTVT.